The clone carrying this T cell receptor (beta chain) was seen only once. The antigen remains unidentified. V was cut by 8 bases and J by 3 bases, with 14 bases left in between. CDR1 and CDR2 from the germline V gene are MNHEY and SMNVEV (reference sequence). CDR3 size: 14 residues. The method was immunoSEQ multiplex PCR; TCRdb's version includes in-frame clones alone and lacks a portion of them. The sample holds roughly 100,000 clones; more than 70% are singletons and the top ten take less than 9.5%. The source of the sample is a study of T cell responses to AZD1222 COVID-19 vaccine. Study-level results: The study found Spike-specific TCR breadth and depth rose after two AZD1222 doses. None of the repertoires were sampled until the peak T cell response had passed. Most donors were white British and more were female, and clonal diversity was possibly underestimated. With dominance at 160-218 and 743-854, vaccine-associated CD4 TCRs spanned spike.

The sequencing here drew on peripheral blood, taken on day 0 of AZD1222 vaccination. The sequence derives from an adult in good health. The chain carries TRBV27 and TRBJ2-1; D is undetermined. CDR3 residues: CASPAGSCYNEQFF. As DNA, the CDR3 is TGTGCCAGCCCGGCAGGAAGCTGCTACAATGAGCAGTTCTTC.